The 3 T cell receptor beta chains in this list originate from one sample, sequenced in a study of blood T cell repertoires in COVID-19. TCRdb keeps only in-frame clones here, not all; method: immunoSEQ multiplex PCR. The data contain 65,000 to 90,000 clones, roughly 84% of them singletons. The sequencing input was peripheral blood. These receptors all come from a woman of 80 years or more in a cohort sampled during active or convalescent COVID-19.

This clone showed up just once. The chain employs TRBV20-1 and TRBJ2-1; 7 bases fit TRBD2. Germline CDR1 and CDR2: DFQATT and SNEGSKA (reference sequence). V trimming: 3 bases; J trimming: 0 bases; junction bases outside the gene matches: 14. This CDR3 region has 18 residues. The DNA of the CDR3 is TGCAGTGCTAGTGATTCTAGCGGCCGGCATATCTCCTACAATGAGCAGTTCTTC. This sequence encodes CSASDSSGRHISYNEQFF.

The chain carries TRBV9 and TRBJ1-4; possibly TRBD1 for D (5 bases). Germline CDR1 and CDR2: SGDLS and YYNGEE. The CDR3 contains 17 residues. V was cut by 0 bases and J by 8 bases, with 20 bases left in between. Here the CDR3 reads CASSVAPLGGVGEKLFF. The CDR3 DNA reads TGTGCCAGCAGCGTAGCTCCATTAGGAGGGGTCGGCGAAAAACTGTTTTTT.

This sequence joins TRBV11-2 and TRBJ2-3, with D tentatively TRBD1 (6 bases). This CDR3 region has 15 residues. Germline CDR1 is SGHAT and CDR2 is FQNNGV. Trimming took off 5 bases at V and 0 bases at J, with 12 bases between the two ends. The CDR3 region is CASSPRGPSTDTQYF. CDR3 DNA sequence: TGTGCCAGCAGCCCCAGGGGCCCCAGCACAGATACGCAGTATTTT.